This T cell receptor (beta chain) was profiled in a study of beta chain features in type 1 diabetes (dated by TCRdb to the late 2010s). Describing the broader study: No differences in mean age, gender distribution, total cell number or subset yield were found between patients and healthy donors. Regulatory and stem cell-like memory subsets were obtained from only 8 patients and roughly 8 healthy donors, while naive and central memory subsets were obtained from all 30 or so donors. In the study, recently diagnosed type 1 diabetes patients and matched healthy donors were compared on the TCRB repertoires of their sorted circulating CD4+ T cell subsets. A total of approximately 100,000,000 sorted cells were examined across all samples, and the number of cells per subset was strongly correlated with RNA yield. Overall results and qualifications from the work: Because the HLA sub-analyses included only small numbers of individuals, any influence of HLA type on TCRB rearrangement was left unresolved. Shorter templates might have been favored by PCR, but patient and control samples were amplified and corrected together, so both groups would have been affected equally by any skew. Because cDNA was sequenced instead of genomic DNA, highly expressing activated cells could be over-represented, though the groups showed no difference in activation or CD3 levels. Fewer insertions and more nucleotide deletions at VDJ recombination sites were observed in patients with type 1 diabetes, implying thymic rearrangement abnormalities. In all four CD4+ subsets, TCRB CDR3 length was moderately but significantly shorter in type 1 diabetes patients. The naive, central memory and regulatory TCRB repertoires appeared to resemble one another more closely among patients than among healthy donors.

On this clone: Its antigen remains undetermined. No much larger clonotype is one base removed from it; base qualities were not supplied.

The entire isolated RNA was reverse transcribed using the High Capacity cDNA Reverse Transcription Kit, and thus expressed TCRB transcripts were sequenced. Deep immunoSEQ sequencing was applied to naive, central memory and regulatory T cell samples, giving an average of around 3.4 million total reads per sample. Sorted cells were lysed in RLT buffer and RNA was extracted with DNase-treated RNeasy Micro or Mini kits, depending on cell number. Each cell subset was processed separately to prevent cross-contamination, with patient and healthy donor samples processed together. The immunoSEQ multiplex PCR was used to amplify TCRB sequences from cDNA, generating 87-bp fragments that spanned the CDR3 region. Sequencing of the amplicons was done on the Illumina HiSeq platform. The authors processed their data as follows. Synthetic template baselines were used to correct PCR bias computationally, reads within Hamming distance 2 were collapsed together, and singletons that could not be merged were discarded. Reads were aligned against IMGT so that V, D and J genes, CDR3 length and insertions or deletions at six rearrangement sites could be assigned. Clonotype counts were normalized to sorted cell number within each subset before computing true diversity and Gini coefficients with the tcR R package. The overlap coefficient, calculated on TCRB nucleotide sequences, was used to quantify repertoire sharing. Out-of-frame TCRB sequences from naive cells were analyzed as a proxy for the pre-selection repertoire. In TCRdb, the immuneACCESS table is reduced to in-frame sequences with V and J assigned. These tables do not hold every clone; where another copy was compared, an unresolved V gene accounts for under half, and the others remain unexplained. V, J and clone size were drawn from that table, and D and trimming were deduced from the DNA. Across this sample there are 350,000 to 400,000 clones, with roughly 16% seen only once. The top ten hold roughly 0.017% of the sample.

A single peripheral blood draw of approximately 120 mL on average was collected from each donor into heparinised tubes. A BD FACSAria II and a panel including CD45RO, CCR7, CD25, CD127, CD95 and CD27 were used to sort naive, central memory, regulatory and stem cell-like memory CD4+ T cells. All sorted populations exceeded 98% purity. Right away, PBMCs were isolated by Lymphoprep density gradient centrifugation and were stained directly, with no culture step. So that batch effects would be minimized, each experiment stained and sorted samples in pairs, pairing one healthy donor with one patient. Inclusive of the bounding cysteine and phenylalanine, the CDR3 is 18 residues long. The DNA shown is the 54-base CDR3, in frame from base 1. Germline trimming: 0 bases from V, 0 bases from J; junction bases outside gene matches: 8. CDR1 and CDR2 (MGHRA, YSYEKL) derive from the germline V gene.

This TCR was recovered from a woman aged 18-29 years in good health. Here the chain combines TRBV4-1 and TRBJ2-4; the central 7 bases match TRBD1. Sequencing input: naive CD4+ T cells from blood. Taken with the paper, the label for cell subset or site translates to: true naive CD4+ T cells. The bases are TGCGCCAGCAGCCAAGATCGGAACAGGGGCTTAGCCAAAAACATTCAGTACTTC. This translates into CASSQDRNRGLAKNIQYF.